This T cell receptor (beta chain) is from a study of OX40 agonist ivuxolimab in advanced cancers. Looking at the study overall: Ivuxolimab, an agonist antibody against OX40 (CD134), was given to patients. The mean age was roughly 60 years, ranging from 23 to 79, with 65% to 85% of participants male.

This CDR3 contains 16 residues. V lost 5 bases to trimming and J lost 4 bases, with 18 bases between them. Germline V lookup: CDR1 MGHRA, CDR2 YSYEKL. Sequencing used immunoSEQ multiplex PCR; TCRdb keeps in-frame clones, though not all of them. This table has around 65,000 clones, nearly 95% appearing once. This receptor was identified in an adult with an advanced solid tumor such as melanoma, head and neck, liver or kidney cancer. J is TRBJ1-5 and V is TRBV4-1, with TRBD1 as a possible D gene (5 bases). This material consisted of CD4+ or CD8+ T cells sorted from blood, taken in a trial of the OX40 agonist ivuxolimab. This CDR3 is CASSAREPGGNQPQHF. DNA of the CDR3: TGCGCCAGCAGCGCTCGGGAGCCGGGGGGAAATCAGCCCCAGCATTTT.